A selection of T cell receptor beta chains follows, all from one sample in a study of T cells after posttransplantation cyclophosphamide. Profiling relied on immunoSEQ multiplex PCR, and the TCRdb table lists in-frame clones only, not all of them. In the table there are 4,500 to 6,000 clones, around 70% of which are singletons. Sequenced material: PBMCs, taken roughly 310 days after allogeneic stem cell transplant with calcineurin inhibitor and methotrexate. These receptors came from a female patient aged 50-60 years who received an allogeneic stem cell transplant from an unrelated donor, was CMV-positive, and had acute and chronic GVHD. Some T cells may be the graft donor's. Both conserved end residues are part of each CDR3. D genes are given only for firm matches. Part of the rows lack a size; the others show once, few, many or a class for expanded clones.

D gene	J gene	clone size	V gene	CDR3 DNA	CDR3 protein
TRBD2	TRBJ2-7	-	TRBV13	TGTGCCAGCAGCAATAGCGGGCTCCTCGGGTACGAGCAGTACTTC	CASSNSGLLGYEQYF
TRBD2	TRBJ2-1	-	TRBV5-1	TGCGCCAGCGGACTAGCCCTAAGCTCCTACAATGAGCAGTTCTTC	CASGLALSSYNEQFF
-	TRBJ1-1	-	TRBV11-3	TGTGCCAGCAGCTCGGACATGGGGACTGAAGCTTTCTTT	CASSSDMGTEAFF
TRBD1	TRBJ1-1	-	TRBV27	TGTGCCAGCAGTTTAGTCCCAGGGGGCACTGAAGCTTTCTTT	CASSLVPGGTEAFF
-	TRBJ2-7	-	TRBV5-4	TGTGCCAGCAGCCCGTGGGGAGGCGGGGTTTCCTACGAGCAGTACTTC	CASSPWGGGVSYEQYF
-	TRBJ2-3	-	TRBV5-4	TGTGCCAGCAGCTTGGCTGTCAGGCCAGATACGCAGTATTTT	CASSLAVRPDTQYF
TRBD1	TRBJ2-2	few	TRBV2	TGTGCCAGCAGTTTTATCCAGGGGGCCGGGGAGCTGTTTTTT	CASSFIQGAGELFF
-	TRBJ2-1	-	TRBV19	TGTGCCAGTAGTACCCTTGGGGCGACCTACCCCCTACGCTACAATGAGCAGTTCTTC	CASSTLGATYPLRYNEQFF
-	TRBJ1-1	-	TRBV5-1	TGCGCCAGCAGCTCGCAGGGAATTGAAGCTTTCTTT	CASSSQGIEAFF
-	TRBJ2-1	-	TRBV7-9	TGTGCCAGCAGCTCAACGGTGAGGGGGGGTTCCTACAATGAGCAGTTCTTC	CASSSTVRGGSYNEQFF
TRBD1	TRBJ1-1	-	TRBV15	TGTGCCACCAGCAGGGGACAGCGACTTCGCACTGAAGCTTTCTTT	CATSRGQRLRTEAFF
-	TRBJ2-1	-	TRBV9	TGTGCCAGCAGCGTAAGACTCAGCTCCTACAATGAGCAGTTCTTC	CASSVRLSSYNEQFF
-	TRBJ1-5	medium-sized	TRBV7-8	TGTGCCAGCAGCATAAGCAATATGGGACGGGGGAATCAGCCCCAGCATTTT	CASSISNMGRGNQPQHF
-	TRBJ2-2	-	TRBV6-6	TGTGCCAGCAGCCCCGGGGGGCTGAGCACCGGGGAGCTGTTTTTT	CASSPGGLSTGELFF
-	TRBJ2-7	-	TRBV11-1	TGTGCCAGCAGCCCCGGACAATACTACGAGCAGTACTTC	CASSPGQYYEQYF
-	TRBJ1-1	-	TRBV7-8	TGTGCCAGCAGCCCAAGTGCGGCAGCCAAGCTGGGTGCTTTCTTT	CASSPSAAAKLGAFF
-	TRBJ2-1	-	TRBV6-5	TGTGCCAGCAGTTACTCGGGCAGGGTTAATGAGCAGTTCTTC	CASSYSGRVNEQFF
TRBD2	TRBJ2-7	few	TRBV5-4	TGTGCCAGCAGCCTAGCGGACCGACCGTACGAGCAGTACTTC	CASSLADRPYEQYF
-	TRBJ2-6	-	TRBV5-5	TGTGCCAGCAACTTAGGGGGCGGGGCAAACTCTGGGGCCAACGTCCTGACTTTC	CASNLGGGANSGANVLTF
TRBD1	TRBJ2-2	-	TRBV27	TGTGCCAGCAGTTTTATCCAGGGGGCCGGGGAGCTGTTTTTT	CASSFIQGAGELFF
-	TRBJ1-2	-	TRBV4-1	TGCGCCAGCAGCCAGGATTCGTTAGCTGGGTATGGCTACACCTTC	CASSQDSLAGYGYTF
TRBD2	TRBJ2-7	-	TRBV11-2	TGTGCCAGCAGCTTATGGGGTAGCGGGAGCGAGCAGTACTTC	CASSLWGSGSEQYF
-	TRBJ1-2	-	TRBV5-1	TGCGCCAGCAGCTTCCCAGGGTACGGCTACACCTTC	CASSFPGYGYTF
-	TRBJ2-4	medium-sized	TRBV6-5	TGTGCCAGCAGTTACCAGGACAGTGGTAGCATTCAGTACTTC	CASSYQDSGSIQYF
TRBD1	TRBJ1-1	few	TRBV6-1	TGTGCCAGCAGTGAAAAACACAGGGGGCCAAAATTCAACACTGAAGCTTTCTTT	CASSEKHRGPKFNTEAFF
-	TRBJ1-1	-	TRBV9	TGTGCCAGCAGCGTGTCCGGGACATCGAACACTGAAGCTTTCTTT	CASSVSGTSNTEAFF
TRBD2	TRBJ2-7	once	TRBV2	TGTGCCAGCAGTGAAGGGCGGGAGCTCGACGAGCAGTACTTC	CASSEGRELDEQYF
-	TRBJ2-2	-	TRBV27	TGTGCCAGCAGATCAGCCGGGACAACGAACACCGGGGAGCTGTTTTTT	CASRSAGTTNTGELFF
TRBD2	TRBJ2-5	-	TRBV5-6	TGTGCCAGCAGCTTCTTCACTAGCGGGGATAGAGGGAAGGTCGAGACCCAGTACTTC	CASSFFTSGDRGKVETQYF
TRBD1	TRBJ2-5	-	TRBV7-9	TGTGCCAGCAGCTTCATAGGACAGGGGACGGAGACCCAGTACTTC	CASSFIGQGTETQYF
TRBD1	TRBJ1-4	-	TRBV30	TGTGCCTGGGACCGACAGGGACGAGGAGGGGAAAAACTGTTTTTT	CAWDRQGRGGEKLFF
-	TRBJ1-2	-	TRBV28	TGTGCCAGCAGCCTTCCTAATAACTATGGCTACACCTTC	CASSLPNNYGYTF
TRBD1	TRBJ2-5	few	TRBV5-4	TGTGCCAGCAGCCACCGGGACAGGGGGCAGAAGACCCAGTACTTC	CASSHRDRGQKTQYF
TRBD2	TRBJ2-3	once	TRBV5-4	TGTGCCAGCAGCTTTCGGGCTAGCGGGGGCACAGATACGCAGTATTTT	CASSFRASGGTDTQYF
-	TRBJ2-7	-	TRBV27	TGTGCCAGCAGTTTAGGCCAGGCCAACTACGAGCAGTACTTC	CASSLGQANYEQYF
-	TRBJ2-2	-	TRBV5-5	TGTGCCAGCAGCTTGCGGGAGCTCGACACCGGGGAGCTGTTTTTT	CASSLRELDTGELFF
TRBD2	TRBJ2-7	few	TRBV13	TGCGCCAGCAGCCAAGATAGTGGCGGGAGTTTCGACGAGCAGTACTTC	CASSQDSGGSFDEQYF
TRBD1	TRBJ1-2	-	TRBV7-2	TGTGCCAGCAGCTGGGGACAGGGCAGGGAGGGTGGCTACACCTTC	CASSWGQGREGGYTF
-	TRBJ1-1	medium-sized	TRBV19	TGTGCCAGTAACCCCAGGGAGAACACTGAAGCTTTCTTT	CASNPRENTEAFF
TRBD1	TRBJ1-2	-	TRBV7-2	TGTGCCAGCAGCATCAGGACAGGCCACAACTATGGCTACACCTTC	CASSIRTGHNYGYTF
TRBD1	TRBJ2-3	-	TRBV18	TGTGCCAGCTCACCACTAGGACAGGGGGCAGATACGCAGTATTTT	CASSPLGQGADTQYF
-	TRBJ1-3	few	TRBV7-2	TGTGCCAGCAGTTCGGGGTCCTCTGGAAACACCATATATTTT	CASSSGSSGNTIYF
-	TRBJ2-1	-	TRBV11-2	TGTGCCAGCAGCTCAAGGGGGAAATCCTACAATGAGCAGTTCTTC	CASSSRGKSYNEQFF
TRBD2	TRBJ2-7	once	TRBV6-5	TGTGCCAGCAGTTACCTATCCACCGGGACTAGCGGCGAGCAGTACTTC	CASSYLSTGTSGEQYF
TRBD1	TRBJ2-5	-	TRBV28	TGTGCCAGCAGTTTACGGGCAGGGGGTCGAGAGACCCAGTACTTC	CASSLRAGGRETQYF
-	TRBJ1-6	few	TRBV7-9	TGTGCCAGCGGCCCCAGCGGCGACAATTCACCCCTCCACTTT	CASGPSGDNSPLHF
-	TRBJ2-3	-	TRBV18	TGTGCCAGCTCACCGCAGGGAAGGGTAACAGATACGCAGTATTTT	CASSPQGRVTDTQYF
-	TRBJ1-1	-	TRBV15	TGTGCCACCAGCAGGGGAGGAGGGGGGGTGCCTGAAGCTTTCTTT	CATSRGGGGVPEAFF
TRBD1	TRBJ2-2	-	TRBV27	TGTGCCAGCAGAATATTGGGACAGATGAACACCGGGGAGCTGTTTTTT	CASRILGQMNTGELFF
-	TRBJ2-7	large	TRBV4-2	TGTGCCAGCAGCCAAGACCAGTATGAGCAGTACTTC	CASSQDQYEQYF